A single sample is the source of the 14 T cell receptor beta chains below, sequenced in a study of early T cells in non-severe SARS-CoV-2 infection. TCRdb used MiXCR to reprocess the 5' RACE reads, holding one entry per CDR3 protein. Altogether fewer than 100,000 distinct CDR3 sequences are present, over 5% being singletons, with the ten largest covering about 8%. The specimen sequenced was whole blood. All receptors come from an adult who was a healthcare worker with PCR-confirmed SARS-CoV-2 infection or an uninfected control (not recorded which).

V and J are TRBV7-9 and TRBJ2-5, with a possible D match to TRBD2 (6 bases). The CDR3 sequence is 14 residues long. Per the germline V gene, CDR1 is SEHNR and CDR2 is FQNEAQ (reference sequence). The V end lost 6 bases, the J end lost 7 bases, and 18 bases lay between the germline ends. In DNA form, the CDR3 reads TGTGCCAGCAGTTCCATGACTAGTCTCGGGACCCAGTACTTC. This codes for CASSSMTSLGTQYF.

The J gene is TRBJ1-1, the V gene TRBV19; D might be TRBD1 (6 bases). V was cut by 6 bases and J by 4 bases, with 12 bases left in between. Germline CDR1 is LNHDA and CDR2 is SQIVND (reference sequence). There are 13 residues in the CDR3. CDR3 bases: TGTGCCAGTAGCGCACAGGGTATCACTGAAGCTTTCTTT. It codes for CASSAQGITEAFF.

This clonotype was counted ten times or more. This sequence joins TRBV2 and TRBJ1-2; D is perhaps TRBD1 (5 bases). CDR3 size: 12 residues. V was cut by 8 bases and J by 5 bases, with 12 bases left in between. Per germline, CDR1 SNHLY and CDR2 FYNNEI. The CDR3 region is CASWTTGYGYTF. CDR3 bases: TGTGCCAGCTGGACAACCGGTTATGGCTACACCTTC.

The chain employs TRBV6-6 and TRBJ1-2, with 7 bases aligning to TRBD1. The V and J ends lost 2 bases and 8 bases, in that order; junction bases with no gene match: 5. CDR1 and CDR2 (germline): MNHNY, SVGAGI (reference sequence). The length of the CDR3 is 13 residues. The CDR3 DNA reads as TGTGCCAGCAGTTACGAGACAGGGAAGGGCTACACCTTC. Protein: CASSYETGKGYTF.

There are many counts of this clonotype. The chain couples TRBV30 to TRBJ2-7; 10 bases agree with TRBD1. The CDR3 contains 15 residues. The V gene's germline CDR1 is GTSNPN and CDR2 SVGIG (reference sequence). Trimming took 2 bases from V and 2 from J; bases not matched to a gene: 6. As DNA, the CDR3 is TGTGCCTGGAGTCGCCGACAGGGGGCCCCCTACGAGCAGTACTTC. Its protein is CAWSRRQGAPYEQYF.

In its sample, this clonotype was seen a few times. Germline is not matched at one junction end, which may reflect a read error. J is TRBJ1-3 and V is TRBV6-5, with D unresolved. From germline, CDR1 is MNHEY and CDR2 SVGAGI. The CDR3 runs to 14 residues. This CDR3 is CASSRESSENTIYF. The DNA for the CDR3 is TGTGCCAGCAGCCGCGAGAGCTCTGAAAACACCATATATTTT.

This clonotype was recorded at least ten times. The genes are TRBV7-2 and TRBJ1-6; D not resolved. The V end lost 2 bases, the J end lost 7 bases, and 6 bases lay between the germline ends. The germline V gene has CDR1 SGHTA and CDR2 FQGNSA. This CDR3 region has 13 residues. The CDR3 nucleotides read TGTGCCAGCAGCTTAAGCGGAAATTCACCCCTCCACTTT. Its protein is CASSLSGNSPLHF.

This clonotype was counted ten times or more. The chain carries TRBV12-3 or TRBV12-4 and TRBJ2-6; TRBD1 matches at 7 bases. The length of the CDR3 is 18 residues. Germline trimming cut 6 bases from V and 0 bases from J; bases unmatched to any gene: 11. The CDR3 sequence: CASSPDRVMLSGANVLTF. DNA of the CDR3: TGTGCCAGCAGCCCAGACAGGGTAATGCTCTCTGGGGCCAACGTCCTGACTTTC.

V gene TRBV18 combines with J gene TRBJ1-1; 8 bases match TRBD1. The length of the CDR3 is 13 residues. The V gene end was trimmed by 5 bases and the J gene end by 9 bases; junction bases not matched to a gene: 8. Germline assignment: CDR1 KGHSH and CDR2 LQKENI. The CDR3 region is CASSGTGETQAFF. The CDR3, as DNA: TGTGCCAGCTCAGGGACAGGCGAGACCCAAGCTTTCTTT.

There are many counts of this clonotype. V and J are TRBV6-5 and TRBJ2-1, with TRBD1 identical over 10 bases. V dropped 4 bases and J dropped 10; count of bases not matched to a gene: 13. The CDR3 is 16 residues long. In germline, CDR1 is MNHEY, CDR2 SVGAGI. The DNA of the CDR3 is TGTGCCAGCAGTTCCCAAGGGACAGGGGATTTGGGGGAGCAGTTCTTC. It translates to CASSSQGTGDLGEQFF.

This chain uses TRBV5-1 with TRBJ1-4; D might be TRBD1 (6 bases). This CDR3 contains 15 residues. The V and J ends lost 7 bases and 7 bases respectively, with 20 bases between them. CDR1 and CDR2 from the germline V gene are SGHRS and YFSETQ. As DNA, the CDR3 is TGCGCCAGCGGAAAAGGACAGCCGGGTAGTGAAAAACTGTTTTTT. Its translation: CASGKGQPGSEKLFF.

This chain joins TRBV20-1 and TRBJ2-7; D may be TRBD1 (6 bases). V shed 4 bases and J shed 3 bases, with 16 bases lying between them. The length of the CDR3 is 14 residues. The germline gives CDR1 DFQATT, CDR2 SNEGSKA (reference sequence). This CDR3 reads CSAKPNTGIYEQYF. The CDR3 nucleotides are TGCAGTGCTAAACCCAACACAGGGATCTACGAGCAGTACTTC.

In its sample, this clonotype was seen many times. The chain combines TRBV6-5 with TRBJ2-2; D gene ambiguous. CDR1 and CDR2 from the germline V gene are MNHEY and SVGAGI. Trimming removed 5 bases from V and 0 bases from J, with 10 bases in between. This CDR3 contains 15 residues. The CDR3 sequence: CASSPYGTNTGELFF. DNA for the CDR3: TGTGCCAGCAGTCCGTACGGTACGAACACCGGGGAGCTGTTTTTT.

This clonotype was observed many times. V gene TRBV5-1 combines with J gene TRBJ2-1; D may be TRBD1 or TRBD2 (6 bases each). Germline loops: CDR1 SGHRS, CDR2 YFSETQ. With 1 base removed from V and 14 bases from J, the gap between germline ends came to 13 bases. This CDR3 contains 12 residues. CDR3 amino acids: CASSLRGVREFF. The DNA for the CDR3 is TGCGCCAGCAGCTTGAGGGGGGTCCGTGAGTTCTTC.